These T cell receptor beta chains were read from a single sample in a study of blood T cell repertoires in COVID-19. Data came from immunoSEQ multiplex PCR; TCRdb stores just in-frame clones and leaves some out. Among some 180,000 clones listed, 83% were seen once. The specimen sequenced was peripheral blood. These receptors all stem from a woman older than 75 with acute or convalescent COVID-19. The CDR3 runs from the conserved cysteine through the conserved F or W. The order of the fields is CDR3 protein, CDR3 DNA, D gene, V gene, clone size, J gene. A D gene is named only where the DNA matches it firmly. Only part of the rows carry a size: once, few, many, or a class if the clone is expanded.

CDR3: CASSAGWGPPYEQYF
DNA: TGTGCCAGCAGTGCGGGGTGGGGTCCCCCCTACGAGCAGTACTTC
D: NA
V: TRBV9
size: NA
J: TRBJ2-7

CDR3: CASSPGRGETQYF
DNA: TGTGCCAGCAGCCCAGGACGGGGAGAGACCCAGTACTTC
D: NA
V: TRBV6-5
size: NA
J: TRBJ2-5

CDR3: CASSRTSGADYEQYF
DNA: TGTGCCAGCAGTAGGACTAGCGGGGCGGACTACGAGCAGTACTTC
D: TRBD2
V: TRBV2
size: NA
J: TRBJ2-7

CDR3: CATSARDRVNEQYF
DNA: TGTGCCACCAGTGCCCGGGACAGGGTAAACGAGCAGTACTTC
D: TRBD1
V: TRBV24-1
size: NA
J: TRBJ2-7

CDR3: CASSKDPGGLEKLFF
DNA: TGTGCCAGCAGCAAGGACCCAGGGGGCCTCGAAAAACTGTTTTTT
D: TRBD1
V: TRBV3-1/TRBV3-2
size: NA
J: TRBJ1-4

CDR3: CATDRGGKETQYF
DNA: TGTGCCACCGACAGGGGGGGCAAGGAGACCCAGTACTTC
D: TRBD1
V: TRBV28
size: NA
J: TRBJ2-5

CDR3: CASTRTSLTYNEQFF
DNA: TGTGCCAGCACCCGGACTAGCCTAACCTACAATGAGCAGTTCTTC
D: TRBD2
V: TRBV6-5
size: NA
J: TRBJ2-1

CDR3: CASSDSFNEQFF
DNA: TGTGCCAGCAGTGATTCGTTCAATGAGCAGTTCTTC
D: NA
V: TRBV6-1
size: few
J: TRBJ2-1

CDR3: CSVELGSTGGGLAFF
DNA: TGCAGCGTTGAACTTGGCTCGACAGGGGGCGGGTTGGCTTTCTTT
D: TRBD1
V: TRBV29-1
size: NA
J: TRBJ1-1

CDR3: CASSIQGVEDQPQHF
DNA: TGTGCCAGTAGTATACAGGGGGTCGAGGATCAGCCCCAGCATTTT
D: TRBD1
V: TRBV19
size: NA
J: TRBJ1-5

CDR3: CASNTGGLGNTIYF
DNA: TGTGCCAGCAATACAGGGGGCTTGGGAAACACCATATATTTT
D: TRBD1
V: TRBV28
size: NA
J: TRBJ1-3

CDR3: CASSLGVRGQGNTIYF
DNA: TGCGCCAGCAGCTTGGGTGTCAGGGGGCAAGGAAACACCATATATTTT
D: TRBD1
V: TRBV5-1
size: once
J: TRBJ1-3

CDR3: CASSPGGFQETQYF
DNA: TGTGCCAGCAGTCCAGGAGGGTTCCAAGAGACCCAGTACTTC
D: NA
V: TRBV27
size: NA
J: TRBJ2-5

CDR3: CASSLGHSNQPQHF
DNA: TGTGCCAGCAGCCTGGGACACTCCAATCAGCCCCAGCATTTT
D: NA
V: TRBV9
size: NA
J: TRBJ1-5

CDR3: CASRLRDRGLANTEAFF
DNA: TGTGCCAGCAGACTGCGGGACAGGGGGCTCGCGAACACTGAAGCTTTCTTT
D: TRBD1
V: TRBV11-2
size: NA
J: TRBJ1-1

CDR3: CASSVGRGSAFF
DNA: TGTGCCAGCAGCGTAGGTAGGGGCTCGGCTTTCTTT
D: NA
V: TRBV9
size: NA
J: TRBJ1-1

CDR3: CASQTLGNTIYF
DNA: TGTGCCAGCCAGACTCTTGGAAACACCATATATTTT
D: NA
V: TRBV19
size: NA
J: TRBJ1-3

CDR3: CASSPRWRTGRFLDTEAFF
DNA: TGTGCCAGCAGCCCTAGGTGGAGGACCGGCAGGTTTTTGGACACTGAAGCTTTCTTT
D: NA
V: TRBV13
size: NA
J: TRBJ1-1

CDR3: CASSLPGDGSSGNTIYF
DNA: TGTGCCAGCAGCTTGCCAGGGGACGGTTCCTCTGGAAACACCATATATTTT
D: NA
V: TRBV5-4
size: NA
J: TRBJ1-3

CDR3: CASSQGWNSNQPQHF
DNA: TGTGCCAGCAGCCAGGGTTGGAATAGCAATCAGCCCCAGCATTTT
D: NA
V: TRBV5-5
size: NA
J: TRBJ1-5

CDR3: CASSFRLAGGYEQYF
DNA: TGTGCCAGCAGCTTTAGGCTAGCGGGAGGATACGAGCAGTACTTC
D: TRBD2
V: TRBV5-5
size: NA
J: TRBJ2-7

CDR3: CATSREGTGGEQYF
DNA: TGTGCCACCAGCAGAGAGGGAACAGGTGGCGAGCAGTACTTC
D: NA
V: TRBV15
size: NA
J: TRBJ2-7

CDR3: CASSQDLVGGELFF
DNA: TGTGCCAGCAGCCAAGACCTAGTCGGCGGGGAGCTGTTTTTT
D: NA
V: TRBV3-1/TRBV3-2
size: NA
J: TRBJ2-2

CDR3: CASSPGTGGAYGYTF
DNA: TGTGCCAGTAGTCCGGGGACAGGAGGGGCTTATGGCTACACCTTC
D: TRBD1
V: TRBV19
size: NA
J: TRBJ1-2

CDR3: CASTDENTGSYTF
DNA: TGCGCCAGCACCGACGAAAATACAGGGTCCTACACCTTC
D: NA
V: TRBV5-1
size: once
J: TRBJ1-2

CDR3: CATSRDPNRVGNTIYF
DNA: TGTGCCACCAGCAGAGATCCGAACAGGGTTGGAAACACCATATATTTT
D: NA
V: TRBV15
size: NA
J: TRBJ1-3

CDR3: CSASSGGNTGELFF
DNA: TGCAGTGCTAGTAGCGGGGGCAACACCGGGGAGCTGTTTTTT
D: TRBD2
V: TRBV20-1
size: NA
J: TRBJ2-2

CDR3: CASRAGGFDSPLHF
DNA: TGTGCCAGCAGGGCGGGGGGATTTGATTCACCCCTCCACTTT
D: NA
V: TRBV2
size: NA
J: TRBJ1-6

CDR3: CASSIDVGGRSPLHF
DNA: TGTGCCAGTAGTATAGATGTCGGGGGGAGATCACCCCTCCACTTT
D: NA
V: TRBV19
size: NA
J: TRBJ1-6

CDR3: CASSKPGQEDIQYF
DNA: TGTGCCAGCTCAAAGCCGGGACAGGAGGACATTCAGTACTTC
D: TRBD1
V: TRBV18
size: NA
J: TRBJ2-4

CDR3: CASSPGTSGGMGETQYF
DNA: TGTGCCAGCAGCCCCGGGACTAGCGGGGGTATGGGGGAGACCCAGTACTTC
D: TRBD2
V: TRBV4-2
size: NA
J: TRBJ2-5

CDR3: CASSQEEGVTSGRVNEQFF
DNA: TGTGCCAGCAGCCAAGAGGAGGGAGTGACTAGCGGGAGGGTGAATGAGCAGTTCTTC
D: TRBD2
V: TRBV3-1/TRBV3-2
size: once
J: TRBJ2-1

CDR3: CATSEAAGTKNIQYF
DNA: TGTGCCACCAGTGAAGCAGCGGGAACCAAAAACATTCAGTACTTC
D: TRBD2
V: TRBV24-1
size: many
J: TRBJ2-4

CDR3: CASSWLQGYNSPLHF
DNA: TGTGCCAGCAGTTGGTTACAGGGGTATAATTCACCCCTCCACTTT
D: TRBD1
V: TRBV28
size: NA
J: TRBJ1-6

CDR3: CASMVRTEAFF
DNA: TGTGCCAGCATGGTGCGCACTGAAGCTTTCTTT
D: NA
V: TRBV2
size: NA
J: TRBJ1-1

CDR3: CASSQGSEQYF
DNA: TGTGCCAGCAGTCAGGGATCCGAGCAGTACTTC
D: NA
V: TRBV12-3/TRBV12-4
size: few
J: TRBJ2-7

CDR3: CASRREGGNYGYTF
DNA: TGTGCCAGCAGACGGGAGGGGGGAAACTATGGCTACACCTTC
D: NA
V: TRBV25-1
size: NA
J: TRBJ1-2

CDR3: CASREAGLYEQYF
DNA: TGCGCCAGCAGAGAAGCGGGACTCTACGAGCAGTACTTC
D: TRBD2
V: TRBV10-2
size: once
J: TRBJ2-7

CDR3: CASSYSGQYEQYF
DNA: TGTGCCAGCAGTTACTCGGGACAGTACGAGCAGTACTTC
D: TRBD1
V: TRBV6-5
size: NA
J: TRBJ2-7

CDR3: CASSIPTGNTEAFF
DNA: TGCGCCAGCAGCATCCCGACAGGGAACACTGAAGCTTTCTTT
D: NA
V: TRBV5-1
size: NA
J: TRBJ1-1

CDR3: CASSIGQLNTEAFF
DNA: TGTGCCAGTAGTATTGGGCAACTGAACACTGAAGCTTTCTTT
D: NA
V: TRBV19
size: NA
J: TRBJ1-1

CDR3: CASSGTGEGYTF
DNA: TGTGCCAGCAGCGGGACAGGGGAGGGCTACACCTTC
D: TRBD1
V: TRBV6-6
size: NA
J: TRBJ1-2

CDR3: CASTLQGSGTEAFF
DNA: TGTGCCAGCACCTTACAGGGTTCAGGCACTGAAGCTTTCTTT
D: NA
V: TRBV6-5
size: NA
J: TRBJ1-1

CDR3: CASSPGTTRGETQYF
DNA: TGTGCCAGCAGCCCAGGGACAACAAGGGGGGAGACCCAGTACTTC
D: NA
V: TRBV7-2
size: once
J: TRBJ2-5

CDR3: CASSRDSGATGELFF
DNA: TGTGCCAGCTCCCGGGACTCGGGAGCCACCGGGGAGCTGTTTTTT
D: NA
V: TRBV18
size: NA
J: TRBJ2-2

CDR3: CASSWRSSGELFF
DNA: TGTGCCAGTAGTTGGCGGTCCTCCGGGGAGCTGTTTTTT
D: NA
V: TRBV19
size: NA
J: TRBJ2-2

CDR3: CASRTQGSGVYEQYF
DNA: TGTGCCAGCAGGACGCAGGGGTCGGGTGTTTACGAGCAGTACTTC
D: NA
V: TRBV6-6
size: NA
J: TRBJ2-7

CDR3: CASSSSGGISFEQYF
DNA: TGTGCCAGCAGCTCCTCAGGGGGGATTTCCTTCGAGCAGTACTTC
D: NA
V: TRBV7-2
size: NA
J: TRBJ2-7

CDR3: CASSGKVVAGGQETQYF
DNA: TGTGCCAGCAGCGGAAAGGTAGTAGCGGGAGGACAAGAGACCCAGTACTTC
D: TRBD2
V: TRBV5-4
size: few
J: TRBJ2-5

CDR3: CASSLEPSRREAFF
DNA: TGCGCCAGCAGCTTGGAACCGAGTAGGAGGGAAGCTTTCTTT
D: NA
V: TRBV5-1
size: NA
J: TRBJ1-1

CDR3: CASSEWDRLYEQYF
DNA: TGTGCCAGCAGTGAATGGGACAGGCTCTACGAGCAGTACTTC
D: TRBD1
V: TRBV6-1
size: NA
J: TRBJ2-7

CDR3: CASSFQGRDTEAFF
DNA: TGTGCCAGCAGCTTCCAGGGCAGGGACACTGAAGCTTTCTTT
D: NA
V: TRBV5-4
size: NA
J: TRBJ1-1

CDR3: CASSQETGGAGKLFF
DNA: TGCGCCAGCAGCCAAGAGACAGGGGGCGCGGGAAAACTGTTTTTT
D: TRBD1
V: TRBV4-3
size: NA
J: TRBJ1-4

CDR3: CASSTTGATEAFF
DNA: TGTGCCAGTAGTACTACAGGGGCCACTGAAGCTTTCTTT
D: TRBD1
V: TRBV19
size: NA
J: TRBJ1-1

CDR3: CSVYLTGKGYNEQFF
DNA: TGCAGCGTCTACCTGACAGGGAAAGGGTACAATGAGCAGTTCTTC
D: TRBD1
V: TRBV29-1
size: NA
J: TRBJ2-1

CDR3: CASSSGGTIAYGYTF
DNA: TGTGCCAGCAGTTCAGGGGGCACAATTGCCTATGGCTACACCTTC
D: TRBD1
V: TRBV28
size: NA
J: TRBJ1-2

CDR3: CASSPAGLASYEQYF
DNA: TGCGCCAGCAGCCCTGCGGGACTTGCTTCCTACGAGCAGTACTTC
D: NA
V: TRBV5-1
size: once
J: TRBJ2-7

CDR3: CATLEGEHSNQPQHF
DNA: TGTGCCACCTTAGAGGGCGAGCATAGCAATCAGCCCCAGCATTTT
D: NA
V: TRBV19
size: NA
J: TRBJ1-5